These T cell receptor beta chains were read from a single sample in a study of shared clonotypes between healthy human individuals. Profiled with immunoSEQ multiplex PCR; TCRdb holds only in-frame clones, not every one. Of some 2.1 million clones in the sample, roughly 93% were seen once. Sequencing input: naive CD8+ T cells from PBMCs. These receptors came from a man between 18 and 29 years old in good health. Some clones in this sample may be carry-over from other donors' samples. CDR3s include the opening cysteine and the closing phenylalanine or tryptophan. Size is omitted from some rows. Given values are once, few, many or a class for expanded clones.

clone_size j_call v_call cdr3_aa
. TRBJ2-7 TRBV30 CAWSGPRGGGYEQYF
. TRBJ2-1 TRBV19 CASSLGRGVVYEQFF
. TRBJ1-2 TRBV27 CASSTSTGNGYTF
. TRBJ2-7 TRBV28 CASSLFLAGASYEQYF
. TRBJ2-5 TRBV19 CASSSHLLETQYF
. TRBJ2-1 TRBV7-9 CASSSGHDRGGNEQFF
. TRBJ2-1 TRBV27 CASSPFRLADIYNEQFF
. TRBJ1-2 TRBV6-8 CASSYDGTGGNGYTF
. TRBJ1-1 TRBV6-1 CASKQGMGVAFF
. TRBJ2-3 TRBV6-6 CASSQREAGTDTQYF
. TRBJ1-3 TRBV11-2 CASSRDRSSGNTIYF
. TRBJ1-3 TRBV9 CASSVAGNPSGNAIYF
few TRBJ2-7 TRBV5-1 CASSFDSYEQYF
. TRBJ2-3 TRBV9 CASSVNGRSLDTQYF
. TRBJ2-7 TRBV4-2 CASSAGTAGPYEQYF
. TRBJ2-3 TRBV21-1 CASNMGEPSTDTQYF